This T cell receptor (beta chain) was sequenced for a study of shared clonotypes between healthy human individuals. General observations from the study: Generation probabilities of non-shared clonotypes were lower (relative to those shared by all four donors).

Deep-level settings were used for running the assay. Every subset's genomic DNA went evenly onto several immunoSEQ plates. Replicate PCRs run on sorted subsets employed approximately 200 ng DNA, approximately 30,000 T cell genomes. Profiling relied on immunoSEQ multiplex PCR, and the TCRdb table lists in-frame clones only, not all of them. Of fewer than 2.5 million clones listed, approximately 93% are singletons. Germline-derived CDR1 and CDR2 are MRHNA and SNTAGT. V was shortened by 4 bases and J by 2 bases, with 11 bases between the two germline ends. This CDR3 region has 14 residues. In regard to this clone: As yet, its antigen is unknown.

This chain joins TRBV6-4 and TRBJ1-1; D unresolved. This clonotype was obtained from a man between 18 and 29 years old in good health. Some clones in this sample may be carry-over from other donors' samples. Material: naive CD4+ T cells from PBMCs. Indicated subset: CD45RA+ positively selected. The CDR3 bases are TGTGCCAGCAGTGTAAACACGGATAACACTGAAGCTTTCTTT. Protein sequence: CASSVNTDNTEAFF.